The text below deals with one T cell receptor (beta chain). Its antigen remains undetermined. It has no much larger one-base neighbor in the sample; base qualities were not kept. The data stem from a study of post-analysis software for immune sequencing data (dated by TCRdb to the mid-2010s). Background for the entire study: Disease courses on record covered relapsing-remitting, secondary progressive and progressive-relapsing multiple sclerosis, though some patients had no subtype annotation. The multiple sclerosis patient repertoires were compared with some twelve previously published healthy control repertoires from donors aged about 6 to 26 years. A subset of samples was prepared in parallel using single-end sample barcoding, then pooled and co-amplified after Illumina adapter ligation.

Overall study outcomes, separate from this receptor: Patients showed significantly higher frequencies than controls for about 5 TRBV segments, among them TRBV5-6, TRBV5-1 and TRBV20-1. Strong co-clustering of samples prepared in the same batch was shown by direct clustering with F measure, prompting a batch-effect correction. The multiple sclerosis patient group was slightly younger than the control group. Normalized Chao1 diversity was significantly lower in multiple sclerosis patients than controls, suggesting substantial peripheral T-cell clonal expansion.

Taken from cysteine to phenylalanine, the CDR3 has 21 residues. The read is trimmed to its CDR3 DNA, 63 bases read in frame from base 1. V loses 6 bases, J loses 0 bases, and the germline ends lie 27 bases apart. To demonstrate the VDJtools post-analysis software, the study profiled TCR beta repertoires from the peripheral blood of about 13 young patients with multiple sclerosis. The patients with multiple sclerosis were children and adolescents between roughly 6 and 17 years of age. Library preparation was by PCR. The listed sequencing device is Illumina HiSeq 2500. To reduce PCR and sequencing biases, unique molecular identifiers were incorporated into the TCR beta cDNA libraries. Per 1 to 10 million input T cells, approximately 500,000 cDNA molecules were obtained, such that each molecule approximated one T cell. The same protocol used for the earlier healthy control dataset was applied to prepare and sequence the patient libraries. Within a given batch, samples were prepared together, multiplexed and sequenced on the same HiSeq lane. In the authors' own workflow: MIGEC was used to process the raw barcoded reads, and molecular identifier groups with only a single read were discarded before consensus assembly and CDR3 extraction. VDJtools was used for post-analysis of the clonotype tables, with diversity normalized by down-sampling every dataset to the smallest sample size. In repertoire overlap clustering, CDR3 amino acid sequences, but not nucleotide sequences, were matched to correct batch-related cross-sample contamination. The public reads were quality trimmed at Q25 with fastp and then assembled into clones with MiXCR by TCRdb, keeping productive beta chains. All rows with the same CDR3 protein become a single entry with the most common DNA and genes. These V and J calls are TCRdb output, not the study's own analysis. Present in this sample are hundreds of thousands of distinct CDR3 sequences, about 40% of which were seen just once. Of the sample, about 1.8% is held by the ten largest clones.

The rearranged chain carries TRBV12-3 or TRBV12-4 and TRBJ2-6; TRBD2 is a possible D gene, resting on 6 matching bases. Source material: blood. The TCR sequence derives from a girl under 18 with multiple sclerosis. The CDR3 protein is CASRDTGTIGRRGSGANVLTF. In nucleotide form, the sequence is TGTGCCAGCAGGGACACTGGGACGATAGGGCGGCGGGGCTCTGGGGCCAACGTCCTGACTTTC.